This TCR beta chain emerged from a study of cytomegalovirus exposure and HLA in healthy donors. Overall study findings and caveats: Prediction of most subjects' HLA-A and HLA-B alleles by TCR beta sequences was reportedly accurate.

PCR used 60 Vbeta primers and 13 Jbeta primers. The protocol was immunoSEQ multiplex PCR, while the TCRdb copy is restricted to in-frame clones and leaves out a portion. This sample has 170,000 or so clones, with roughly 80% found just once. Trimming took 7 bases from V and 4 from J, leaving 9 bases between them. The CDR3 sequence is 12 residues long. Looked up from germline, CDR1 is SGHVS and CDR2 is FQNEAQ. With respect to this clone: What it binds is unknown.

The rearrangement links TRBV7-8 to TRBJ2-3, with no clear D. What was sequenced was PBMCs. The receptor was isolated from a woman aged 30 to 39 in good health and CMV-seronegative. The CDR3 region is CASNLNADTQYF. CDR3 nucleotide sequence: TGTGCCAGCAACCTAAACGCAGATACGCAGTATTTT.